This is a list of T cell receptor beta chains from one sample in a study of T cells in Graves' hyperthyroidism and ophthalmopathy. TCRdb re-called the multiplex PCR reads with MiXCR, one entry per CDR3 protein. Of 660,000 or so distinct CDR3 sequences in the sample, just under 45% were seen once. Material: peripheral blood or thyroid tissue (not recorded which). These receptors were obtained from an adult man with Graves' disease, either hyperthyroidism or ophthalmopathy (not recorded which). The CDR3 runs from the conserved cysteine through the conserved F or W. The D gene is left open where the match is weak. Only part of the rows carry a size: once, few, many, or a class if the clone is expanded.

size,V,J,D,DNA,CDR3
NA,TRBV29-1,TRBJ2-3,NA,TGCAGCGCTAGGAAGCGGGGACACACAGATACGCAGTATTTT,CSARKRGHTDTQYF
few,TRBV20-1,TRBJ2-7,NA,TGCAGTGCTAGATTTTATCGGGGCTACGAGCAGTACTTC,CSARFYRGYEQYF
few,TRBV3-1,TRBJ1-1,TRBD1,TGTGCCAGCAGCCGCACCGGACAGGGGAACACTGAAGCTTTCTTT,CASSRTGQGNTEAFF
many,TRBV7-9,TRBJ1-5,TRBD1,TGTGCCAGCAGCTTAGCAGGGACAGGGGACAATCAGCCCCAGCATTTT,CASSLAGTGDNQPQHF
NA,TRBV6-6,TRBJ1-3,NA,TGTGCCATCAGTTGTAACACCATATATTTT,CAISCNTIYF
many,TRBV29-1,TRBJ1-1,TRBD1,TGCAGCGTAGACAGGGGGCTGAATGAAGCTTTCTTT,CSVDRGLNEAFF
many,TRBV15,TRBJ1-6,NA,TGTGCCACCAGCAGAGACCATTCACCCCTCCACTTT,CATSRDHSPLHF
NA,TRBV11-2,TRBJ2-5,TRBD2,TGTGCCAGCAGCTTAGTTGCGGGGGGTATAGAGACCCAGTACTTC,CASSLVAGGIETQYF
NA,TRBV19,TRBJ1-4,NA,TGTGCCAGTAGTGCAAGCCCAGCAACTAATGAAAAACTGTTTTTT,CASSASPATNEKLFF
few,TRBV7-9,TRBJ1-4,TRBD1,TGTGCCAGCAGCACATTCTTTGGACAGGGGGCTAATGAAAAACTGTTTTTT,CASSTFFGQGANEKLFF
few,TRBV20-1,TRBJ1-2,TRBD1,TGCAGTGCTCGCGAATATACAGGGGACTATGGCTACACCTTC,CSAREYTGDYGYTF
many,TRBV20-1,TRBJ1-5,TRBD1,TGCAGTGCTAGAGTCCGAGGGACAGGGTACAATCAGCCCCAGCATTTT,CSARVRGTGYNQPQHF
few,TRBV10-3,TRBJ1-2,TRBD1,TGTGCCAGCAGTTACTCGGGGACAGGGAACTATGGCTACACCTTC,CASSYSGTGNYGYTF
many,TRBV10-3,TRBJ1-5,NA,TGTGCCAGCAGATTCAGCAATCAGCCCCAGCATTTT,CASRFSNQPQHF
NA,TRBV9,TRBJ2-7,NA,TGTGCCAGCAGCGTAGCTAGCGTGGGGCTCGAGCAGTACTTC,CASSVASVGLEQYF
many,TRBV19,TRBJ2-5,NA,TGTGCCAGTAGCACCCGCCTCCAAGAGACCCAGTACTTC,CASSTRLQETQYF
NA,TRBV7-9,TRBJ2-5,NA,TGTGCCAGCAGCTTAGGGGCAGGATCTCCCCTCCGAGAGACCCAGTACTTC,CASSLGAGSPLRETQYF
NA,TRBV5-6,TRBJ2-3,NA,TGTGCCAGCAGCTTTTACTTGGATACGCAGTATTTT,CASSFYLDTQYF
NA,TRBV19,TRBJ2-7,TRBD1,TGTGCCAGTAGCAGGGGACAGGGGTCTTCCTACGAGCAGTACTTC,CASSRGQGSSYEQYF
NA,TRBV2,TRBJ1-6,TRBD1,TGTGCCAGCAGCCCTATGGGGACAGGGGGCAGGTCACCCCTCCACTTT,CASSPMGTGGRSPLHF
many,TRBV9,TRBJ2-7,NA,TGTGCCAGCAGCGTAGATGGGGAGCCCTACGAGCAGTACTTC,CASSVDGEPYEQYF
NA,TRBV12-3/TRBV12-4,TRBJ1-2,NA,TGTGCCAGCAGTTTTTCAGGGACCGGTGGCTACACCTTC,CASSFSGTGGYTF
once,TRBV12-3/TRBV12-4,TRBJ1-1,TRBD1,TGTGCCAGCAGTTTTCCGGGACAGGGGGGCACTGAAGCTTTCTTT,CASSFPGQGGTEAFF
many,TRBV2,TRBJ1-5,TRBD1,TGTGCCAGCAGTGAAACGACAGGGTCCAATCAGCCCCAGCATTTT,CASSETTGSNQPQHF
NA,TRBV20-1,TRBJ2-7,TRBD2,TGCAGTGCTAGAGATCAAGGACTAGCGGGAGGCTACGAGCAGTACTTC,CSARDQGLAGGYEQYF
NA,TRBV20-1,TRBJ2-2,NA,TGCAGTGCTAGAGATCGAAACAGGGATTACACCGGGGAGCTGTTTTTT,CSARDRNRDYTGELFF
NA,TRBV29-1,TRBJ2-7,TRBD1,TGCAGCAGTGAACGTCAGGGGGCTTACGAGCAGTACTTC,CSSERQGAYEQYF
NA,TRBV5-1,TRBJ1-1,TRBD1,TGCGCCAGCAGCGTTGATCGACAGGGGCTGAACACTGAAGCTTTCTTT,CASSVDRQGLNTEAFF
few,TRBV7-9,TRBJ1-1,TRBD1,TGTGCCAGCAGCTCCGACAGGGAGGCGGCTTTCTTT,CASSSDREAAFF
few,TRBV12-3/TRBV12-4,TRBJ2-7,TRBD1,TGTGCCAGCAGTCCGGGACAGGGTACGACCGAGCAGTACTTC,CASSPGQGTTEQYF
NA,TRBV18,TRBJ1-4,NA,TGTGCCAGCTCACCATACGCGACAGGAAATGAAAAACTGTTTTTT,CASSPYATGNEKLFF